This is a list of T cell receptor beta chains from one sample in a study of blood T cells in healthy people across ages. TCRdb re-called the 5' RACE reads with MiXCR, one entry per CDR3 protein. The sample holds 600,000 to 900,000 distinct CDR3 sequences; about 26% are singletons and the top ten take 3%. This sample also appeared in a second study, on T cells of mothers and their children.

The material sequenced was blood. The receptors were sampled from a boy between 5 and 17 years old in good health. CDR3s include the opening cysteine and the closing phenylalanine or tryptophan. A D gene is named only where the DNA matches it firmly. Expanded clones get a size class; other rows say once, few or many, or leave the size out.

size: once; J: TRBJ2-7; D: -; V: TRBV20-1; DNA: TGCAGTGCTAGAGCGGGCGGGAACTCCTACGAGCAGTACTTC; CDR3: CSARAGGNSYEQYF
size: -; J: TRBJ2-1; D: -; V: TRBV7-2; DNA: TGTGCCAGCAGCAAGGACTCGGGCTCCTACAATGAGCAGTTCTTC; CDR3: CASSKDSGSYNEQFF
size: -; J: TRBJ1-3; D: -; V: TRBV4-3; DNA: TGCGCCAGCAGCCAAGCCCCAGGGGACGGAAACACCATATATTTT; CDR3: CASSQAPGDGNTIYF
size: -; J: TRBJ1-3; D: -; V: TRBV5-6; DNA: TGTGCCAGCAGCTCCGGGACATGGAGCTCTGGAAACACCATATATTTT; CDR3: CASSSGTWSSGNTIYF
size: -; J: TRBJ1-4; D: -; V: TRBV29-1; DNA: TGCAGCTCCGCGAGTGAAAAACTGTTTTTT; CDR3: CSSASEKLFF
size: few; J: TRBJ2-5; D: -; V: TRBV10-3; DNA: TGTGCCATCAGGGCCCCGTCGGGCGATAGAGAGACCCAGTACTTC; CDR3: CAIRAPSGDRETQYF
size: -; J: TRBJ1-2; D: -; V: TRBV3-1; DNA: TGTGCCAGCAGCCAAGGATCCGGGAGGGGCCGCGGCTACACCTTC; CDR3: CASSQGSGRGRGYTF
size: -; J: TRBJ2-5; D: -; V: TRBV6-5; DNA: TGTGCCAGCAGTGCCCGGAACCCACTGGAGACCCAGTACTTC; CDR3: CASSARNPLETQYF
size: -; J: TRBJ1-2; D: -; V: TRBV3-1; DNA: TGTGCCAGCAGCCAAGTGGTAGGGGGTCTTTATGGCTACACCTTC; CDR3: CASSQVVGGLYGYTF
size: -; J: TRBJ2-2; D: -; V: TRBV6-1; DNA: TGTGCCGGACGCCCGGGCCACACCGGGGAGCTGTTTTTT; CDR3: CAGRPGHTGELFF
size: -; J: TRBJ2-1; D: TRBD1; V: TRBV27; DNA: TGTGCCAGCAGTTTAGGGGACAGCCGCTACAATGAGCAGTTCTTC; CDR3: CASSLGDSRYNEQFF
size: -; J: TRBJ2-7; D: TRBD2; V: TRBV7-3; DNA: TGTGCCAGCAGCTTAACGTCTAGCGGGGGGACGTCCTACGAGCAGTACTTC; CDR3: CASSLTSSGGTSYEQYF
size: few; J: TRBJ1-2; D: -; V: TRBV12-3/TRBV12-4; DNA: TGTGCCAGCAGTATTGCTAGAGGGATCGGCTACACCTTC; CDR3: CASSIARGIGYTF
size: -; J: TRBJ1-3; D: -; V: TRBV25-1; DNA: TGTGCCAGCAGTGAATCGGGAACCTGGGCGTCTGGAAACACCATATATTTT; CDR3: CASSESGTWASGNTIYF
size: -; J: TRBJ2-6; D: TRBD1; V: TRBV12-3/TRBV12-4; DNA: TGTGCCAGCAGTTTAGAGGGGGCCCTTTCTGGGGCCAACGTCCTGACTTTC; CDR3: CASSLEGALSGANVLTF
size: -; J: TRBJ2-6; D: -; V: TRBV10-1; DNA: TGCGCCGGAACACCTTCTGGGGCCAACGTCCTGACTTTC; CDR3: CAGTPSGANVLTF
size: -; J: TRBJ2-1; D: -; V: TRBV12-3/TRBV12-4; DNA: TGTGCCAGCAGCTACGACAGCCTGATTTACAATGAGCAGTTCTTC; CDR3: CASSYDSLIYNEQFF
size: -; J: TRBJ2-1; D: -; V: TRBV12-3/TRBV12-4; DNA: TGTGCCAGCAGCCGCGACCCTCCAGGCAATGAGCAGTTCTTC; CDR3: CASSRDPPGNEQFF
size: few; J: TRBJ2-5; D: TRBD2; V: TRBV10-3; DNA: TGTGCCATCAGTGAACTAGCGGTTTTAACGACCCAGTACTTC; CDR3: CAISELAVLTTQYF
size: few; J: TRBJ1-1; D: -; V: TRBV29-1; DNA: TGCAGCGTTGAAGATCCCGTCGTTCAGGGACACACTGAAGCTTTCTTT; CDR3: CSVEDPVVQGHTEAFF
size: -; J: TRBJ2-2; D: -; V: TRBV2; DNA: TGTGCCAGTTGCCGGGACCCCACCGGGGAGCTGTTTTTT; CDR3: CASCRDPTGELFF
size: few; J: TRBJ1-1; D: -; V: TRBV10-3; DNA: TGTGCCATCAGTGACGGGGGAGAGACTGAAGCTTTCTTT; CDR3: CAISDGGETEAFF
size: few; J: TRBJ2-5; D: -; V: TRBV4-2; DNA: TGTGCCAGCAGCCAATACCGATCCCGGGGCCCACTCCAAGAGACCCAGTACTTC; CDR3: CASSQYRSRGPLQETQYF
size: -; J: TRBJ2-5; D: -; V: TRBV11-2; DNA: TGTGCCAGCAGCTCCCGCGGTGGAAAGGGCCAAGCAGGCACCCAGTACTTC; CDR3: CASSSRGGKGQAGTQYF
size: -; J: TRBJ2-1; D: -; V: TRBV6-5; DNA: TGTGCCAGCAGCGAAACGGGACTTCGTTACAATGAGCAGTTCTTC; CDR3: CASSETGLRYNEQFF
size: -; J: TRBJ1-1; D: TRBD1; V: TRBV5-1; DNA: TGCGCCAGCAGCTTGCAGGGGGGCTACGTTGAAGCTTTCTTT; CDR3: CASSLQGGYVEAFF
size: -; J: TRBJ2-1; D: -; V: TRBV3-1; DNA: TGTGCCAGCAGCCAAAAAGGGTTCAGACGTGACAATGAGCAGTTCTTC; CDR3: CASSQKGFRRDNEQFF
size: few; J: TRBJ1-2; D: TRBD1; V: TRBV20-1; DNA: TGCAGTGCTATTAAGACAGGGACTCCCTATGGCTACACCTTC; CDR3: CSAIKTGTPYGYTF
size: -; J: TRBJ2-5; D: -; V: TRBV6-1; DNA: TGTGCCGGTCGCCCCTTAACCAAAGAGACCCAGTACTTC; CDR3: CAGRPLTKETQYF
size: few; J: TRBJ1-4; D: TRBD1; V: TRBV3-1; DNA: TGTGCCAGCAGCCAAGATCGAGGCAGGGGGCGCGAAAAACTGTTTTTT; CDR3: CASSQDRGRGREKLFF
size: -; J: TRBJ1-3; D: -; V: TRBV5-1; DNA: TGCGCCAGCAGCTCTGGGACTGGAAACACCATATATTTT; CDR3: CASSSGTGNTIYF
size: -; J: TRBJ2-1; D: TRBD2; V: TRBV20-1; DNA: TGCAGTGCTTTCTCGACGGGGGGGTCCAATGAGCAGTTCTTC; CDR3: CSAFSTGGSNEQFF
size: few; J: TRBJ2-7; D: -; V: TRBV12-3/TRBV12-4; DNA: TGTGCCAGCAGCCCCGGCGCAGCGACCTACGAGCAGTACTTC; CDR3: CASSPGAATYEQYF
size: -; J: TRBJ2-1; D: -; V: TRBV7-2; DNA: TGTGCCAGCAGCTTAGCGGTAGGTGAGCAGTTCTTC; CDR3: CASSLAVGEQFF
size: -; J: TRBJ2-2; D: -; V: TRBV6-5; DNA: TGTGCCAGCACCCGGACTATTAACACCGGGGAGCTGTTTTTT; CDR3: CASTRTINTGELFF
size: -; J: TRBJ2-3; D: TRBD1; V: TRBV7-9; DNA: TGTGCCAGCAGCCAACCAACAGTTGGGACAGGGGGGTATACGCAGTATTTT; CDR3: CASSQPTVGTGGYTQYF
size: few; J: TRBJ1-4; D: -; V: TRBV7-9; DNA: TGTGCCAGCAGCTTAGAGGGGTTACTTACAACGAATGAAAAACTGTTTTTT; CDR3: CASSLEGLLTTNEKLFF
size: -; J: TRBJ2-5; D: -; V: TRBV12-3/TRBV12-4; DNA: TGTGCCAGCAGCGAAGGACACTCACAAGAGACCCAGTACTTC; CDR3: CASSEGHSQETQYF
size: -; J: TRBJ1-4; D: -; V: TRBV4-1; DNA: TGCGCCAGCAGCCAAGATGAACGAAAACTGTTTTTT; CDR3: CASSQDERKLFF
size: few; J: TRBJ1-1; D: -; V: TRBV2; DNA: TGTGCCAGCAGTGCCCTTAGCACTGAAGCTTTCTTT; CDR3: CASSALSTEAFF
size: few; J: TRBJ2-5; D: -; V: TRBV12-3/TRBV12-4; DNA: TGTGCCAGCAGTTTCAGGACGAATCGGGGGCAGTACTTC; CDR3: CASSFRTNRGQYF
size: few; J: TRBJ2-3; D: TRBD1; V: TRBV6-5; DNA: TGTGCCAGCAGCCGCCACGGACAGGGACGAGGGGATACGCAGTATTTT; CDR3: CASSRHGQGRGDTQYF
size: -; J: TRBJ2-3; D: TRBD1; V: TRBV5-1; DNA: TGCGCCAGCAGTCCAGGGGGTACTACTAGCACAGATACGCAGTATTTT; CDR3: CASSPGGTTSTDTQYF
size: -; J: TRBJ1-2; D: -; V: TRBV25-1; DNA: TGTGCCAGCAGTGAGGATCAGGGGCCAGATGGCTACACCTTC; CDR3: CASSEDQGPDGYTF
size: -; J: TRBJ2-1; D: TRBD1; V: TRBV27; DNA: TGTGCCAGCAGTCCGCCGCAGGACAGGGTGGGAAATGAGCAGTTCTTC; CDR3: CASSPPQDRVGNEQFF
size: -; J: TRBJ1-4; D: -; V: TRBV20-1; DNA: TGCAGTGCTACCCTCTATGAAAAACTGTTTTTT; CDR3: CSATLYEKLFF
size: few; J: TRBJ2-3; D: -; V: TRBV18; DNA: TGTGCCAGCTCACTCAACAGGGCAGATACGCAGTATTTT; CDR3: CASSLNRADTQYF
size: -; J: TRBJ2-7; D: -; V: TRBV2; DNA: TGTGCCAGCAGTGAAGGACAGGCCCTGTGGTGGTTC; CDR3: CASSEGQALWWF
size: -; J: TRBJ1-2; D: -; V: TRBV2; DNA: TGTGCCAGCAGTGAAGCGCGAGGGTCCGGCTATGGCTACACCTTC; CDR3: CASSEARGSGYGYTF
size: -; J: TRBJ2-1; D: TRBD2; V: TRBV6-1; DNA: TGTGCCAGCAGTGCGGTAGCGGGGGGCGGAAATGAGCAGTTCTTC; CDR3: CASSAVAGGGNEQFF
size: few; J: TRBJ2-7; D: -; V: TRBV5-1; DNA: TGCGCCAGCAGCCTCTACGGGGGAGGCGAGCAGTACTTC; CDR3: CASSLYGGGEQYF
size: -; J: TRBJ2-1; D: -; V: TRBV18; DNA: TGTGCCAGCTCACCAGGGGCCGGCAATGAGCAGTTCTTC; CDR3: CASSPGAGNEQFF
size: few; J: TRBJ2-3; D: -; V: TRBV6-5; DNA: TGTGCCAGCAGTTACGGCGAGGGCCCACCCCCCCCAGATACGCAGTATTTT; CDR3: CASSYGEGPPPPDTQYF
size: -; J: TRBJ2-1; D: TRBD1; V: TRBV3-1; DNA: TGTGCCAGCAGCCAGGGGGACAGGGTGTACAATGAGCAGTTCTTC; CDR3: CASSQGDRVYNEQFF
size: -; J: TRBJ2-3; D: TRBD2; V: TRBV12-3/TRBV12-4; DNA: TGTGCCAGCAGTTTAGCTAGGACTAGCCCTACCTCTGGCACAGATACGCAGTATTTT; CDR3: CASSLARTSPTSGTDTQYF
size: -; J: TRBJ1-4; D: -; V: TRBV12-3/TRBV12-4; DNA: TGTGCCAGCAGTTTCGGCCTTCAGGGGAATGAAAAACCGTTTTTT; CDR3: CASSFGLQGNEKPFF
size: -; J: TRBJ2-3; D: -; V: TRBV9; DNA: TGTGCCAGCAGCCCCGCCGGGGGACAAGGCACAGATACGCAGTATTTT; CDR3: CASSPAGGQGTDTQYF
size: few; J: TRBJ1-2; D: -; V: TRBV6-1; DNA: TGTGCCAGCCACCAGAACACCAAGAACTATGGCTACACCTTC; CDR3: CASHQNTKNYGYTF
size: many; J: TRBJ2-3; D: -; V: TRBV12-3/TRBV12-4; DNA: TGTGCCAGCAGTCCAAGGGCAGATACGCAGTATTTT; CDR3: CASSPRADTQYF